This entry features one T cell receptor (beta chain) sequence. Assay used: immunoSEQ multiplex PCR; TCRdb lists only in-frame clones, some missing. The sample consists of 60,000 to 85,000 clones, approximately 94% of them appearing once. The data are from a study of technical replicates of blood from a handful of donors. This CDR3 comprises 14 residues. J was trimmed by 10 bases and V by 3 bases; bases with no gene match: 5. Germline-derived CDR1 and CDR2 are SGDLS and YYNGEE. This sequence was found in a human donor in good health. The chain combines TRBV9 with TRBJ2-1; TRBD2 matches at 12 bases. Input material: T cells isolated from PBMCs. The CDR3, as DNA: TGTGCCAGCAGCGGACTAGCGGGAGTTCAGGAGCAGTTCTTC. Protein: CASSGLAGVQEQFF.